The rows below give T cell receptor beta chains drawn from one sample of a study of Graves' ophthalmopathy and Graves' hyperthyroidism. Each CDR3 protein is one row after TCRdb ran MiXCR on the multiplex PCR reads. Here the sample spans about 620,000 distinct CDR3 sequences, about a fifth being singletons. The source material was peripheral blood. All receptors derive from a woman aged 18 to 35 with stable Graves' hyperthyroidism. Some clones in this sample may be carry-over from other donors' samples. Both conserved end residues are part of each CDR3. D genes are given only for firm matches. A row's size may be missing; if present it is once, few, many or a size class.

TGTGCCAGCAGTAGCCATACCTACGAGCAGTACTTC	CASSSHTYEQYF	NA	many	TRBV12-3/TRBV12-4	TRBJ2-7
TGTGCCAGCAGTGCCAGCGGGGGGGAGGAGACCCAGTACTTC	CASSASGGEETQYF	TRBD2	many	TRBV6-1	TRBJ2-5
TGTGCCAGCCGACTAGCGGGGATCCAAGAGACCCAGTACTTC	CASRLAGIQETQYF	TRBD2	many	TRBV28	TRBJ2-5
TGTGCCAGCAGTTTAACAGGATCTCCCGGCTATGGCTACACCTTC	CASSLTGSPGYGYTF	NA	many	TRBV27	TRBJ1-2
TGTGCCAGCGCACCGGGGCCGGGCGATGAAGCTTTCTTT	CASAPGPGDEAFF	NA	few	TRBV12-3/TRBV12-4	TRBJ1-1
TGTGCCAGCAGTTACGTCTATGGCTACACCTTC	CASSYVYGYTF	NA	many	TRBV6-2/TRBV6-3	TRBJ1-2
TGCAGCGTGCGTTGGGGTAGTGGAAACACCATATATTTT	CSVRWGSGNTIYF	NA	many	TRBV29-1	TRBJ1-3
TGTGCCAGCAGTGAAGCGCTTCGGCTAGGGCAGGGGAACACTGAAGCTTTCTTT	CASSEALRLGQGNTEAFF	NA	NA	TRBV2	TRBJ1-1
TGTGCCAGCAGTGAAACTAATGGACTAGCCAAAAACATTCAGTACTTC	CASSETNGLAKNIQYF	NA	many	TRBV2	TRBJ2-4
TGTGCCAGCAGTCCAAGACAGGGAGACGGTCAGCCCCAGCATTTT	CASSPRQGDGQPQHF	TRBD1	many	TRBV6-2/TRBV6-3	TRBJ1-5
TGTGCCAGCAGCCAAGATCCAGGACAGGGTACTAATGAAAAACTGTTTTTT	CASSQDPGQGTNEKLFF	TRBD1	NA	TRBV4-2	TRBJ1-4
TGTGCCAGCAGTCCAGACGGCGGGTACACTGAAGCTTTCTTT	CASSPDGGYTEAFF	NA	NA	TRBV6-1	TRBJ1-1
TGCGCCAGCAGGGTGACAGGGGGCGACGGCTACACCTTC	CASRVTGGDGYTF	TRBD1	NA	TRBV5-1	TRBJ1-2
TGTGCCACCAGTGAGGGGGACAGAAATTTTAACTCGGATGGCTACACCTTC	CATSEGDRNFNSDGYTF	TRBD1	NA	TRBV24-1	TRBJ1-2
TGTGCCAGCAGCTCCCGGGACAGCGTCGCGAACACCGGGGAGCTGTTTTTT	CASSSRDSVANTGELFF	TRBD1	NA	TRBV7-3	TRBJ2-2
TGTGCCAGCACCAAGACAGGGGTGGGTGAAGCTTTCTTT	CASTKTGVGEAFF	TRBD1	NA	TRBV6-1	TRBJ1-1
TGTGCCAGCACCCACGGGAGGGACCCACCCTACGAGCAGTACTTC	CASTHGRDPPYEQYF	TRBD2	many	TRBV2	TRBJ2-7
TGTGCCAGTACCCATTTCGGGGACCTGAGCAATCAGCCCCAGCATTTT	CASTHFGDLSNQPQHF	NA	few	TRBV19	TRBJ1-5
TGTGCCAGCAGGCGGGACGAACCCTACGAGCAGTACTTC	CASRRDEPYEQYF	NA	many	TRBV6-5	TRBJ2-7
TGCAGTGCGGAACAGGGTCATGACGAAAAACTGTTTTTT	CSAEQGHDEKLFF	NA	NA	TRBV20-1	TRBJ1-4
TGTGCCAGCTTGGCCCACCCTGGGGGAAGCAATCAGCCCCAGCATTTT	CASLAHPGGSNQPQHF	NA	NA	TRBV28	TRBJ1-5
TGTGCCAGCAGCTGGGCAACCGGGACAGGGTATGCTCAGCCCCAGCATTTT	CASSWATGTGYAQPQHF	TRBD1	NA	TRBV11-2	TRBJ1-5
TGTGCCAGCAGCCTCGACCTGACAGGGTTAAATTCACCCCTCCACTTT	CASSLDLTGLNSPLHF	TRBD1	many	TRBV28	TRBJ1-6
TGTGCCAGCAGGGGGGGGGGCAGTGTCTCCTACGAGCAGTACTTC	CASRGGGSVSYEQYF	NA	few	TRBV12-3/TRBV12-4	TRBJ2-7
TGTGCCAGCAGCCCCCACACCGGGGAGCTGTTTTTT	CASSPHTGELFF	NA	many	TRBV9	TRBJ2-2
TGTGCCAGCAGCCCCGGACAGGGAGAGACCCAGTACTTC	CASSPGQGETQYF	TRBD1	many	TRBV18	TRBJ2-5
TGTGCCTGGAGTTGGGGGGACACCGGGGAGCTGTTTTTT	CAWSWGDTGELFF	NA	NA	TRBV30	TRBJ2-2
TGTGCCAGCAGTCCCACAGCCATGAACACTGAAGCTTTCTTT	CASSPTAMNTEAFF	NA	many	TRBV6-1	TRBJ1-1
TGTGCCAGCAGCTCCGGACAGTATACTAACTATGGCTACACCTTC	CASSSGQYTNYGYTF	NA	NA	TRBV5-6	TRBJ1-2
TGTGCCAGCAGCACCTACAGGGAGGGTCAGCCCCAGCATTTT	CASSTYREGQPQHF	NA	many	TRBV9	TRBJ1-5
TGTGCCTGGAGTCCACGTCGGGCTTCACCCCTCCACTTT	CAWSPRRASPLHF	NA	many	TRBV30	TRBJ1-6
TGTGCCAGCAGCTCGGGGGGACAGGGCTCCTACGAGCAGTACTTC	CASSSGGQGSYEQYF	TRBD1	many	TRBV11-2	TRBJ2-7
TGTGCCAGCAGTTGGGAGAACTCGAACACCGGGGAGCTGTTTTTT	CASSWENSNTGELFF	NA	NA	TRBV28	TRBJ2-2
TGTGCCAGCAGTTACTCCGGACGTGTCAGGTCGTCGGGAAACACCATATATTTT	CASSYSGRVRSSGNTIYF	NA	many	TRBV6-2/TRBV6-3	TRBJ1-3
TGTGCCAGTAGGCTACAGGGATCATCCGGGGAGCTGTTTTTT	CASRLQGSSGELFF	NA	NA	TRBV19	TRBJ2-2
TGTGCCAGCAGCTTAGTGCCTAGCGGGGGAACCTACGAGCAGTACTTC	CASSLVPSGGTYEQYF	TRBD2	NA	TRBV7-2	TRBJ2-7
TGTGCCAGCAGCCCCCCAGACAGGGTCGTTGAAGCTTTCTTT	CASSPPDRVVEAFF	TRBD1	few	TRBV11-2	TRBJ1-1
TGTGCCAGCAGTTTGGACAGGACCGCGAATAATTCACCCCTCCACTTT	CASSLDRTANNSPLHF	TRBD1	many	TRBV6-2/TRBV6-3	TRBJ1-6
TGTGCCAGCAGGGAACAGACAAGTGAAGCTTTCTTT	CASREQTSEAFF	NA	many	TRBV2	TRBJ1-1
TGTGCCACCAGTGAACGCAATGGAGAGACCCAGTACTTC	CATSERNGETQYF	NA	many	TRBV24-1	TRBJ2-5
TGCAGTGCTAGAGATTTCTTGAACACTGAAGCTTTCTTT	CSARDFLNTEAFF	NA	many	TRBV20-1	TRBJ1-1
TGCAGTGCTAGAGGCGCGGGGAAGAGCGAGCAGTACTTC	CSARGAGKSEQYF	NA	few	TRBV20-1	TRBJ2-7
TGTGCCAGCAGTTCCCTTGACAGCCATGGCTACACCTTC	CASSSLDSHGYTF	NA	NA	TRBV12-3/TRBV12-4	TRBJ1-2
TGCGCCAGCAGCGCGAGGGGGTCGAGCGGCTACACCTTC	CASSARGSSGYTF	NA	many	TRBV5-1	TRBJ1-2
TGTGCCAGCAGTTTAGGCCCTTCATGGGGGAGCTATGGCTACACCTTC	CASSLGPSWGSYGYTF	NA	many	TRBV12-3/TRBV12-4	TRBJ1-2